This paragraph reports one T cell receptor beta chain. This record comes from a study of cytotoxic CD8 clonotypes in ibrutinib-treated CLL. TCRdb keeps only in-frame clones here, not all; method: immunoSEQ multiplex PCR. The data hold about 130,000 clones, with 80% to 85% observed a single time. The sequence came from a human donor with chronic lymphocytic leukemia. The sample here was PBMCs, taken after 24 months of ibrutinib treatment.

CDR3 residues: CASSQDGGTGNTIYF. In DNA, the CDR3 is TGTGCCAGCAGCCAAGACGGGGGGACTGGAAACACCATATATTTT. This sequence joins TRBV4-2 and TRBJ1-3; possible D gene TRBD1, 5 bases. Trimming removed 0 bases from V and 2 bases from J, with 8 bases in between. This CDR3 has 15 amino acids. Looked up from germline, CDR1 is LGHNA and CDR2 is YNFKEQ.